This entry features one TCR beta chain sequence. Its target is not known. The data belong to a study of cytomegalovirus exposure and HLA in healthy donors. As for the study in general: An analysis done earlier identified roughly 120 million unique TCR beta sequences from about 179 million T cells. Study-level points and caveats: A missense variant in DCLRE1C was later tied to TCR beta V- and J-gene trimming.

Germline CDR1 reads SGHTA; CDR2 reads FQGTGA. Trimming removed 2 bases at V and 5 bases at J, with 9 bases between. The CDR3 has 13 amino acids. Researchers ran the PCR with 60 Vbeta and 13 Jbeta primers. Profiling relied on immunoSEQ multiplex PCR, and the TCRdb table lists in-frame clones only, not all of them. The sample consists of about 140,000 clones, about four fifths of them appearing once. The clonotype originates from a man in his forties in good health and CMV-seronegative. Sequencing was done on a sample of PBMCs. V is TRBV7-3 and J is TRBJ1-1, with D possibly matching TRBD1 (6 bases). CDR3 in amino acids: CASSLATGTEAFF. The DNA of the CDR3 is TGTGCCAGCAGCTTAGCGACAGGAACTGAAGCTTTCTTT.